This T cell receptor beta chain was sequenced in a study of blood T cell repertoires in COVID-19. The wider study: COVID-19 samples from acute and convalescent phases originated in the United States, Italy and Spain. In each case, the material was cDNA or gDNA derived from T cells, B-cell-depleted T cells, or PBMCs.

In the original workflow: Amplified reference gene primers provided the basis for estimating nucleated cell counts. TCRdb's copy holds only in-frame clones and misses some; the assay was immunoSEQ multiplex PCR. V and J calls plus clone size are reproduced from that table; the DNA served to infer D and trimming. This table has approximately 410,000 clones, 86% appearing once. The sequence derives from a young woman with active or convalescent COVID-19. What was sequenced was peripheral blood.

In nucleotides, the CDR3 is TGTGCCAGCAGCTTGGGGGGGCTACGCGCAGATACGCAGTATTTT. Translating gives CASSLGGLRADTQYF. The gene calls are TRBV5-6 and TRBJ2-3, with D tentatively TRBD1 (6 bases). Germline CDR1 and CDR2: SGHDT and YYEEEE. V was pared by 0 bases and J by 4 bases, with 12 bases between. The CDR3 is 15 residues long.